This entry lists 30 T cell receptor beta chains sequenced from one sample in a study of T cell responses to AZD1222 COVID-19 vaccine. Measured with immunoSEQ multiplex PCR; TCRdb has only the in-frame clones, and not every one. The sample yields around 150,000 clones, more than 70% seen once. Specimen: peripheral blood, collected on day 0 of AZD1222 vaccination. The source is an adult in good health.

The rearrangement uses TRBV4-1 and TRBJ1-5; 12 bases map to TRBD1. The CDR3 totals 15 residues. With V trimmed by 5 bases and J by 7 bases, 6 bases remained unmatched. In germline, CDR1 is MGHRA, CDR2 YSYEKL. In DNA form, the CDR3 reads TGCGCCAGCAGCGAGGGACAGGGGGCGGCCCAGCCCCAGCATTTT. Translating gives CASSEGQGAAQPQHF.

The rearrangement joins TRBV18 to TRBJ1-2; 7 positions match TRBD1. Germline CDR1 reads KGHSH; CDR2 reads LQKENI. This CDR3 is 15 amino acids long. V was clipped by 0 bases and J by 5 bases; unmatched bases: 6. CDR3 nucleotide sequence: TGTGCCAGCTCACCACCGGGACAGACCCTTTATGGCTACACCTTC. It yields the protein CASSPPGQTLYGYTF.

The chain couples TRBV6-2 or TRBV6-3 to TRBJ2-5; D possibly uses TRBD1 or TRBD2 (6 bases each). V lost 6 bases and J lost 5, with 19 bases in between. The germline V gene has CDR1 MNHEY and CDR2 SVGEGT. CDR3 length equals 15 residues. The CDR3 protein is CASSRGGGAGETQYF. CDR3 nucleotide sequence: TGTGCCAGCAGCCGTGGGGGCGGGGCGGGGGAGACCCAGTACTTC.

The V and J genes are TRBV5-4 and TRBJ2-5, with TRBD2 identical over 12 bases. Per the germline V gene, CDR1 is SGHNT and CDR2 is YYREEE (reference sequence). Trimming at V came to 4 bases and at J to 3 bases, leaving 4 bases not matched to a gene. This CDR3 has 15 amino acids. The CDR3 DNA is TGTGCCAGCAGCCTATCTAGCGGGAGGGAAGAGACCCAGTACTTC. It is translated as CASSLSSGREETQYF.

The rearrangement joins TRBV4-3 to TRBJ1-2; tentative D call: TRBD1 (6 bases). Germline V CDR1 and CDR2: LGHNA, YSLEER. This CDR3 has 14 residues. Trimming took 0 bases from V and 5 from J, leaving 10 bases between them. CDR3 amino acids: CASSQDRGEYGYTF. CDR3 nucleotide sequence: TGCGCCAGCAGCCAAGATAGGGGGGAGTATGGCTACACCTTC.

The chain employs TRBV28 and TRBJ1-5; TRBD1 is a possible D gene (5 bases). The germline V gene encodes CDR1 MDHEN and CDR2 SYDVKM. The CDR3 spans 18 residues. Trimming left V 6 bases short and J 2 bases short, with 23 bases between. The DNA for the CDR3 is TGTGCCAGCAGGACAATCGCTTTAGGGGTCCTGGGCAATCAGCCCCAGCATTTT. This codes for CASRTIALGVLGNQPQHF.

The chain links TRBV6-2 or TRBV6-3 to TRBJ2-7; D uncertain. CDR3 length: 14 amino acids. Germline-derived CDR1 and CDR2 are MNHEY and SVGEGT. Trimming left V 2 bases short and J 6 bases short, with 14 bases between. The DNA of the CDR3 is TGTGCCAGCAGTTACCACACTGGCTTGGGCGAGCAGTACTTC. It encodes CASSYHTGLGEQYF.

J is TRBJ2-1 and V is TRBV9, with 13 bases matching TRBD2. The V gene end was trimmed by 3 bases and the J gene end by 7 bases; junction bases not matched to a gene: 1. This CDR3 has 14 amino acids. CDR1 is SGDLS, CDR2 YYNGEE, per germline. CDR3: CASSAGLAGNEQFF. The CDR3 nucleotides read TGTGCCAGCAGCGCGGGACTAGCGGGGAATGAGCAGTTCTTC.

The J gene is TRBJ2-7, the V gene TRBV11-2, with D possibly matching TRBD2 (6 bases). Germline V gene sequence: CDR1 SGHAT, CDR2 FQNNGV. The CDR3 runs to 15 residues. Trimming stripped 4 bases from V and 2 bases from J, with 15 bases between. CDR3 region: CASSSRRENTYEQYF. In DNA form, the CDR3 reads TGTGCCAGCAGCTCCCGGAGGGAGAATACCTACGAGCAGTACTTC.

The chain uses TRBV28 and TRBJ2-2; 11 bases align to TRBD2. The length of the CDR3 is 18 residues. CDR1 and CDR2 (germline): MDHEN, SYDVKM. J was trimmed by 0 bases and V by 2 bases; bases with no gene match: 5. CDR3: CASSLTSGGVSNTGELFF. CDR3 bases: TGTGCCAGCAGTTTAACTAGCGGGGGAGTTTCGAACACCGGGGAGCTGTTTTTT.

The chain recombines TRBV6-5 with TRBJ2-2; D is perhaps TRBD1 (5 bases). Germline lookup yields CDR1 MNHEY and CDR2 SVGAGI. V was shortened by 4 bases and J by 9 bases, with 9 bases between the two germline ends. This CDR3 has 12 amino acids. CDR3 loop: CASSSGQRELFF. The CDR3 coding sequence is TGTGCCAGCAGTTCCGGACAAAGGGAGCTGTTTTTT.

The gene calls are TRBV12-3 or TRBV12-4 and TRBJ2-2; D call uncertain. CDR3 length equals 12 residues. V lost 7 bases, J lost 1 base, and 4 bases lay in between. The CDR3 region is CASTKNTGELFF. In DNA, the CDR3 is TGTGCCAGCACGAAGAACACCGGGGAGCTGTTTTTT.

The chain joins TRBV6-5 to TRBJ2-7; D remains ambiguous. There are 14 residues in the CDR3. Germline V lookup: CDR1 MNHEY, CDR2 SVGAGI. V shed 0 bases and J shed 4 bases, with 10 bases lying between them. This CDR3 is CASSYSYTGYEQYF. The CDR3 region has the DNA TGTGCCAGCAGTTACTCGTATACCGGATACGAGCAGTACTTC.

In this sample, this clone turned up many times. Different DNA sequences within this sample yield the same CDR3. V is TRBV6-5 and J is TRBJ1-6; D is uncertain. The CDR3 is 13 amino acids. Germline V CDR1 and CDR2: MNHEY, SVGAGI. V lost 0 bases to trimming and J lost 7 bases, with 4 bases between them. Here the CDR3 reads CASSYSRNSPLHF. DNA of the CDR3: TGTGCCAGCAGTTACTCCAGAAATTCACCCCTCCACTTT.

This chain uses TRBV15 with TRBJ1-2; the match to TRBD1 covers 9 bases. Losses at the gene ends were 0 bases for V and 5 bases for J; bases not matched to a gene: 4. The CDR3 consists of 15 residues. Germline lookup yields CDR1 LNHNV and CDR2 YYDKDF (reference sequence). The CDR3 spells CATSRDRDRAYGYTF. The CDR3 DNA reads as TGTGCCACCAGCAGAGACCGGGACAGGGCATATGGCTACACCTTC.

The J gene is TRBJ2-3, the V gene TRBV5-1; 7 bases align to TRBD2. Germline loops: CDR1 SGHRS, CDR2 YFSETQ. This CDR3 has 14 amino acids. The junction had 5 bases not matched to a gene; V was cut back by 5 bases and J by 2 bases. In DNA form, the CDR3 reads TGCGCCAGCAGTCGGGACTACGCCACAGATACGCAGTATTTT. This gives the protein CASSRDYATDTQYF.

The J gene is TRBJ1-1, the V gene TRBV14; D gene ambiguous. From germline, CDR1 is SGHDN and CDR2 FVKESK. With 2 bases removed from V and 0 bases from J, the gap between germline ends came to 1 base. There are 12 residues in the CDR3. CDR3 in DNA: TGTGCCAGCAGCCAAATGAACACTGAAGCTTTCTTT. Translating it yields CASSQMNTEAFF.

In regard to this clone: The germline gene is not matched at one end of the junction; a read error may be the cause. The V and J genes are TRBV29-1 and TRBJ2-5; D is uncertain. Germline V lookup: CDR1 SQVTM, CDR2 ANQGSEA. The CDR3 runs to 12 residues. CDR3 DNA: TGCAGCGTCCTAGGTAACCAAGGGACCCAGTACTTC. Translating it yields CSVLGNQGTQYF.

CDR3 nucleotide sequence: TGTGCCAGCAGCCAAGCCGGGACTATTGTGGAGACCCAGTACTTC. It translates to CASSQAGTIVETQYF. The V gene is TRBV3-1 (or the pseudogene TRBV3-2), the J gene TRBJ2-5; 7 bases map to TRBD2. J lost 5 bases, V lost 1 base, and 7 bases had no gene match. The germline CDR1 and CDR2 sequences are LGHDT and YNNKEL (reference sequence). The CDR3 sequence is 15 residues long.

The rearrangement uses TRBV12-3 or TRBV12-4 and TRBJ2-7; tentatively, D is TRBD2 (6 bases). V was shortened by 7 bases and J by 7 bases, with 17 bases between the two germline ends. This CDR3 region has 13 residues. The DNA of the CDR3 is TGTGCCAGCACCTCCTTAGGAGGGGTTGAGCAGTACTTC. Its protein is CASTSLGGVEQYF.

The chain links TRBV7-2 to TRBJ1-2, with TRBD1 identical over 8 bases. After removal of 3 bases from V and 5 bases from J, the junction contained 5 bases not matched to a gene. CDR3 length equals 14 residues. Germline loops: CDR1 SGHTA, CDR2 FQGNSA. The CDR3 reads CASSLGQVFYGYTF. Here the CDR3 DNA reads TGTGCCAGCAGCTTGGGACAGGTCTTTTATGGCTACACCTTC.

This clone was detected only once. This chain uses TRBV27 with TRBJ1-1, with TRBD1 as a possible D gene (6 bases). This CDR3 contains 16 residues. V was trimmed by 6 bases and J by 3 bases, leaving 20 bases between them. CDR1 is MNHEY, CDR2 SMNVEV, per germline (reference sequence). CDR3 loop: CASSPRPTGYDTEAFF. For the CDR3, the DNA is TGTGCCAGCAGCCCTCGTCCCACAGGGTATGACACTGAAGCTTTCTTT.

The gene calls are TRBV7-2 and TRBJ1-5; D unresolved. Trimming cost V 1 base and J 4 bases, with 5 bases left between them. Germline-derived CDR1 and CDR2 are SGHTA and FQGNSA. The CDR3 spans 13 residues. In DNA, the CDR3 is TGTGCCAGCAGCTTAGTTCAGAATCAGCCCCAGCATTTT. Amino acids: CASSLVQNQPQHF.

The rearrangement links TRBV7-2 to TRBJ1-3; no reliable D call. V shed 1 base and J shed 4 bases, with 11 bases lying between them. The CDR3 totals 15 residues. In germline, CDR1 is SGHTA, CDR2 FQGNSA. The CDR3 protein is CASSLVSPSGNTIYF. CDR3 coding DNA: TGTGCCAGCAGCTTAGTATCCCCCTCGGGAAACACCATATATTTT.

The CDR3 loop is CASSIQVGQPQHF. CDR3 nucleotide sequence: TGTGCCAGTAGTATTCAGGTTGGTCAGCCCCAGCATTTT. The chain carries TRBV19 and TRBJ1-5; no reliable D call. Germline V gives CDR1 LNHDA, CDR2 SQIVND (reference sequence). The CDR3 covers 13 residues. The germline V and J ends were trimmed by 3 bases and 6 bases, with 9 bases remaining between them.

The rearrangement joins TRBV5-5 to TRBJ2-7; D is undetermined. Trimming cost V 0 bases and J 4 bases, with 5 bases left between them. The V gene's germline CDR1 is SGHKS and CDR2 YYEKEE (reference sequence). This CDR3 is built from 12 residues. The CDR3 nucleotides read TGTGCCAGCAGCTTGGTAAGGTACGAGCAGTACTTC. Its translation: CASSLVRYEQYF.

J is TRBJ1-1 and V is TRBV27; 9 nucleotides align to TRBD1. Germline CDR1 is MNHEY and CDR2 is SMNVEV (reference sequence). J was trimmed by 1 base and V by 5 bases; bases with no gene match: 5. CDR3 length equals 15 residues. CDR3 residues: CASSPLQGANTEAFF. In DNA, the CDR3 is TGTGCCAGCAGTCCCCTACAGGGGGCGAACACTGAAGCTTTCTTT.

V usage is TRBV28 and J usage is TRBJ2-7, with 9 bases matching TRBD1. The CDR3 loop spans 14 amino acids. The germline CDR1 and CDR2 sequences are MDHEN and SYDVKM. V gave up 6 bases and J gave up 5 bases; unmatched junction bases: 8. The CDR3 nucleotides read TGTGCCAGCAGCGCTGGGACAGGGAGGGACGAGCAGTACTTC. It specifies CASSAGTGRDEQYF.

The chain's CDR3 is CASSLFSAEEYGYTF. The DNA for the CDR3 is TGTGCCAGCAGCTTATTTTCTGCTGAGGAATATGGCTACACCTTC. The rearrangement links TRBV7-9 to TRBJ1-2; unclear D gene. CDR3 length: 15 amino acids. The germline gives CDR1 SEHNR, CDR2 FQNEAQ (reference sequence). With 2 bases removed from V and 5 bases from J, the gap between germline ends came to 15 bases.

The rearrangement joins TRBV6-5 to TRBJ1-6; 9 nucleotides match TRBD1. There are 13 residues in the CDR3. CDR1 is MNHEY, CDR2 SVGAGI, per germline. The V segment lost 6 bases and the J segment 8 bases; nucleotides outside the gene matches: 2. In DNA, the CDR3 is TGTGCCAGCAGGGACAGGGGCTATTCACCCCTCCACTTT. It is translated as CASRDRGYSPLHF.